What follows are 22 T cell receptor beta chains derived from one specimen sequenced in a study of blood T cell repertoires in COVID-19. The assay was immunoSEQ multiplex PCR, and TCRdb's table has in-frame clones only and misses some. The sample includes some 250,000 clones, about 83% of them seen just once. Material: peripheral blood. These receptor sequences come from a man between 25 and 39 years old who had recovered from COVID-19.

The chain is built from TRBV5-6 and TRBJ1-1; 8 bases map to TRBD1. Trimming cost V 5 bases and J 0 bases; bases outside gene matches: 3. This CDR3 comprises 14 residues. Germline values: CDR1 SGHDT, CDR2 YYEEEE. CDR3 loop: CASRRDRMNTEAFF. As DNA, the CDR3 is TGTGCCAGCAGACGGGACAGGATGAACACTGAAGCTTTCTTT. Variable domain in full (rest from reference TRBV5-6 and TRBJ1-1): DAGVTQSPTHLIKTRGQQVTLRCSPKSGHDTVSWYQQALGQGPQFIFQYYEEEERQRGNFPDRFSGHQFPNYSSELNVNALLLGDSALYLCASRRDRMNTEAFFGQGTRLTVV.

The gene calls are TRBV5-1 and TRBJ1-6, with 7 bases aligning to TRBD1. The CDR3 consists of 19 residues. Trimming at V came to 4 bases and at J to 0 bases, leaving 13 bases not matched to a gene. Germline V gives CDR1 SGHRS, CDR2 YFSETQ. The chain's CDR3 is CASSLDPGTDNSYNSPLHF. The CDR3 DNA reads TGCGCCAGCAGCCTCGACCCCGGGACAGATAACTCCTATAATTCACCCCTCCACTTT.

The CDR3 loop is CASTASRGSGNTIYF. CDR3 coding DNA: TGTGCCAGCACCGCAAGCAGGGGTAGTGGAAACACCATATATTTT. The chain carries TRBV3-1 (or the pseudogene TRBV3-2) and TRBJ1-3; D might be TRBD1 (6 bases). This CDR3 contains 15 residues. The V end was cut by 7 bases, the J end by 3 bases, with 16 bases between. The germline gives CDR1 LGHDT, CDR2 YNNKEL (reference sequence).

The chain employs TRBV18 and TRBJ2-1, with 15 positions matching TRBD2. CDR3 length equals 16 residues. V gave up 2 bases and J gave up 9 bases; unmatched junction bases: 5. CDR1 is KGHSH and CDR2 is LQKENI in the germline V gene. In nucleotides, the CDR3 is TGTGCCAGCTCACCATTTTGGACTAGCGGGGGGGCTGAGCAGTTCTTC. Translation: CASSPFWTSGGAEQFF.

The chain couples TRBV5-1 to TRBJ1-5; 9 nucleotides align to TRBD1. Germline values: CDR1 SGHRS, CDR2 YFSETQ. J lost 4 bases, V lost 0 bases, and 2 bases had no gene match. The length of the CDR3 is 15 residues. CDR3 DNA sequence: TGCGCCAGCAGCTTGGACGGGACAGGGAATCAGCCCCAGCATTTT. Its translation: CASSLDGTGNQPQHF.

V is TRBV19 and J is TRBJ1-1, with 8 nucleotides matching TRBD1. Germline CDR1 reads LNHDA; CDR2 reads SQIVND (reference sequence). The CDR3 length is 16 residues. With V trimmed by 0 bases and J by 4 bases, 7 bases remained unmatched. The CDR3 DNA reads as TGTGCCAGTAGTATAGATTCAGGGGGCAAGGTCACTGAAGCTTTCTTT. It is translated as CASSIDSGGKVTEAFF.

The chain joins TRBV5-4 to TRBJ1-2, with no clear D. The CDR3 contains 13 residues. Trimming took 4 bases from V and 0 from J, leaving 7 bases between them. The germline CDR1 and CDR2 sequences are SGHNT and YYREEE (reference sequence). CDR3 bases: TGTGCCAGCAGCCCCGACACTAACTATGGCTACACCTTC. This encodes CASSPDTNYGYTF.

The chain couples TRBV11-3 to TRBJ1-1, with D uncertain. The CDR3 totals 14 residues. V lost 0 bases and J lost 7, with 12 bases in between. CDR1 and CDR2 (germline): SGHNT, YENEEA. CDR3 sequence (DNA): TGTGCCAGCAGCTTAGATCATACAGCTAATGAAGCTTTCTTT. This gives the protein CASSLDHTANEAFF.

V gene TRBV12-3 or TRBV12-4 combines with J gene TRBJ2-2; D unresolved. This CDR3 is built from 12 residues. Trimming took off 6 bases at V and 3 bases at J, with 5 bases between the two ends. The CDR3 here is CASRLYTGELFF. In nucleotides, the CDR3 is TGTGCCAGCAGACTATACACCGGGGAGCTGTTTTTT.

This clone was detected once. V usage is TRBV5-8 and J usage is TRBJ1-5; no clear D. The CDR3 runs 13 residues. Trimming took off 7 bases at V and 5 bases at J, with 13 bases between the two ends. Germline V gene sequence: CDR1 SGHTS, CDR2 YDEGEE. The CDR3 region has the DNA TGTGCCAGCGCGTTTACTAGGGATCAGCCCCAGCATTTT. Translated, it gives CASAFTRDQPQHF.

This clone was picked up a small number of times. The rearrangement joins TRBV15 to TRBJ1-6; tentative D call: TRBD1 (6 bases). This CDR3 is built from 14 residues. Germline CDR1 and CDR2: LNHNV and YYDKDF (reference sequence). Trimming cost V 4 bases and J 7 bases, with 11 bases left between them. The CDR3 loop reads CATSINRENSPLHF. CDR3 sequence (DNA): TGTGCCACCAGCATTAACAGGGAAAATTCACCCCTCCACTTT. Complete variable domain (other parts from reference TRBV15 and TRBJ1-6): DAMVIQNPRYQVTQFGKPVTLSCSQTLNHNVMYWYQQKSSQAPKLLFHYYDKDFNNEADTPDNFQSRRPNTSFCFLDIRSPGLGDTAMYLCATSINRENSPLHFGNGTRLTVT.

The chain links TRBV7-2 to TRBJ2-3, with TRBD2 as a possible D gene (5 bases). The germline CDR1 and CDR2 sequences are SGHTA and FQGNSA. V was trimmed by 1 base and J by 2 bases, leaving 16 bases between them. The CDR3 has 17 amino acids. In DNA form, the CDR3 reads TGTGCCAGCAGCTTAGTAGCGACTCCCCCATACACAGATACGCAGTATTTT. Translated, it gives CASSLVATPPYTDTQYF.

The rearrangement joins TRBV6-2 or TRBV6-3 to TRBJ2-5; unclear D gene. Germline values: CDR1 MNHEY, CDR2 SVGEGT. This CDR3 has 12 amino acids. Trimming took 6 bases from V and 5 from J, leaving 10 bases between them. The DNA for the CDR3 is TGTGCCAGCAGCCCCGTGGAGGAGACCCAGTACTTC. Its translation: CASSPVEETQYF.

With regard to this clone: The junction does not match germline at one end; this may be a read error. The V gene is TRBV5-5, the J gene TRBJ1-5, with a possible D match to TRBD1 (5 bases). Germline lookup yields CDR1 SGHKS and CDR2 YYEKEE (reference sequence). This CDR3 is 15 amino acids long. The CDR3, as DNA: TGTGCCAGCAGCTTATCGGGACTTAGCCATCAGCCCCAGCATTTT. Translation gives CASSLSGLSHQPQHF.

In its sample, this clone was seen a few times. The chain uses TRBV9 and TRBJ1-2, with a possible D match to TRBD1 (5 bases). Germline CDR1 is SGDLS and CDR2 is YYNGEE. This CDR3 region has 14 residues. The CDR3 is CATTPAAGPYGYTF. As DNA, the CDR3 is TGTGCAACCACTCCCGCGGCGGGGCCCTATGGCTACACCTTC.

This rearrangement joins TRBV6-6 to TRBJ1-3; 7 positions agree with TRBD1. Germline CDR1 reads MNHNY; CDR2 reads SVGAGI (reference sequence). The CDR3 runs to 15 residues. V lost 5 bases and J lost 0; bases outside the gene matches: 4. The CDR3 here is CASSHGTASGNTIYF. As DNA, the CDR3 is TGTGCCAGCAGTCACGGGACAGCCTCTGGAAACACCATATATTTT.

The V and J genes are TRBV5-1 and TRBJ1-6; no firm D call. The CDR3 totals 16 residues. Trimming left V 4 bases short and J 4 bases short, with 15 bases between. The germline CDR1 and CDR2 sequences are SGHRS and YFSETQ. The CDR3 reads CASSQEGTYYNSPLHF. CDR3 nucleotide sequence: TGCGCCAGCAGCCAGGAGGGAACCTATTATAATTCACCCCTCCACTTT.

The chain has TRBV2 and TRBJ2-3, with TRBD2 identical over 13 bases. The CDR3 is 16 residues long. The V and J ends lost 1 base and 6 bases, in that order; junction bases with no gene match: 4. The V gene's germline CDR1 is SNHLY and CDR2 FYNNEI. The CDR3 here is CASSEGTSGGLDTQYF. The CDR3 region has the DNA TGTGCCAGCAGTGAAGGGACTAGCGGGGGACTCGATACGCAGTATTTT. Together with reference TRBV2 and TRBJ2-3, the CDR3 gives the full variable domain: EPEVTQTPSHQVTQMGQEVILRCVPISNHLYFYWYRQILGQKVEFLVSFYNNEISEKSEIFDDQFSVERPDGSNFTLKIRSTKLEDSAMYFCASSEGTSGGLDTQYFGPGTRLTVL.

The chain links TRBV19 to TRBJ1-5, with D unclear. Germline V gene data show CDR1 as LNHDA and CDR2 as SQIVND (reference sequence). Trimming removed 4 bases from V and 2 bases from J, with 12 bases in between. This CDR3 is built from 15 residues. In DNA, the CDR3 is TGTGCCAGTAGTAAAACCGGGGAGCGCAATCAGCCCCAGCATTTT. Encoded protein: CASSKTGERNQPQHF.

The genes are TRBV6-2 or TRBV6-3 and TRBJ1-2; 7 nucleotides agree with TRBD1. This CDR3 has 14 residues. Germline loops: CDR1 MNHEY, CDR2 SVGEGT. Unmatched junction bases numbered 5, after V lost 4 bases and J lost 3 bases. CDR3 loop: CASSWTGTDYGYTF. The CDR3, as DNA: TGTGCCAGCAGTTGGACCGGGACAGACTATGGCTACACCTTC.

This chain connects TRBV10-2 to TRBJ1-5, with D perhaps TRBD1 (6 bases). The CDR3 has 14 amino acids. Between the trimmed V and J ends, which lost 7 bases and 1 base, there was a span of 11 bases. The germline V gene encodes CDR1 WSHSY and CDR2 SAAADI. The DNA of the CDR3 is TGCGCCAGCAAATCGGACAGAAGCAATCAGCCCCAGCATTTT. Translating it yields CASKSDRSNQPQHF.

The V call is TRBV5-1, the J call TRBJ2-1; 9 bases line up with TRBD1. Trimming at V came to 4 bases and at J to 5 bases, leaving 7 bases not matched to a gene. This CDR3 comprises 15 residues. Germline assignment: CDR1 SGHRS and CDR2 YFSETQ. The CDR3 loop reads CASSGGQGFNNEQFF. The CDR3 DNA is TGCGCCAGCAGCGGGGGACAGGGATTCAACAATGAGCAGTTCTTC.